The sequence of this T cell receptor (beta chain) was determined in a study of T cells after yellow fever vaccination. This clonotype has ten or more counts. One entry per CDR3 protein, called by TCRdb with MiXCR from the 5' RACE reads. Among 150,000 or so distinct CDR3 sequences listed, approximately 6.7% were seen once. CDR1 and CDR2 (germline): DFQATT, SNEGSKA (reference sequence). This CDR3 spans 11 amino acids. The ends were cut back, 2 bases at V and 4 bases at J, with 5 bases in the middle. The material sequenced was CD4+ T cells sorted from PBMCs, taken about 5 days after the first yellow fever vaccination. The rearrangement joins TRBV20-1 to TRBJ1-1; D remains ambiguous. The receptor's source is a man aged 18 to 35 who received the YFV17D yellow fever vaccine. In DNA form, the CDR3 reads TGCAGTGCTAGAAGCCTCACTGAAGCTTTCTTT. Amino acids: CSARSLTEAFF.